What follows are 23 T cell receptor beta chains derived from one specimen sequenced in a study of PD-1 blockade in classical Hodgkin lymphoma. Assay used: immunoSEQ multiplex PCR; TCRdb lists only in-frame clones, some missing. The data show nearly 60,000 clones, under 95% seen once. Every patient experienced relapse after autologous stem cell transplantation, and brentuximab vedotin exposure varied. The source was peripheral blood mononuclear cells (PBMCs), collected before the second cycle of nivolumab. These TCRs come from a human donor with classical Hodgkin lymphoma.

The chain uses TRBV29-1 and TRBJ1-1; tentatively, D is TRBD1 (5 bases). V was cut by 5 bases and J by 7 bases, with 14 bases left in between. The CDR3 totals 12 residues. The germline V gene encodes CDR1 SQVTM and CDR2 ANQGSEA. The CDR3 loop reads CSVPTDPGEAFF. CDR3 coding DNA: TGCAGCGTTCCGACAGACCCGGGTGAAGCTTTCTTT.

CDR3 amino acids: CSVEEGEGGLAGGGFSYEQYF. The CDR3, as DNA: TGCAGCGTTGAAGAAGGCGAGGGGGGACTAGCGGGAGGTGGCTTCTCCTACGAGCAGTACTTC. This sequence joins TRBV29-1 and TRBJ2-7; TRBD2 matches 15 bases. Looked up from germline, CDR1 is SQVTM and CDR2 is ANQGSEA. The CDR3 runs to 21 residues. V trimming: 0 bases; J trimming: 0 bases; junction bases outside the gene matches: 15.

CDR3 sequence (DNA): TGTGCCAGCTTCGACAGCAGCTCTGGAAACACCATATATTTT. Translation gives CASFDSSSGNTIYF. The chain is built from TRBV28 and TRBJ1-3, with D tentatively TRBD1 (5 bases). Germline CDR1 and CDR2: MDHEN and SYDVKM. The CDR3 has 14 residues. V shed 8 bases and J shed 0 bases, with 11 bases lying between them.

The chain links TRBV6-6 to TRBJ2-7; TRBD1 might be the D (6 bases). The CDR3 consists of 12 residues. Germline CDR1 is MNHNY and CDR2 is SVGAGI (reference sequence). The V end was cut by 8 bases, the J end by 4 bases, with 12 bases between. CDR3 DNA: TGTGCCAGCCGCCAGGGGTCTTACGAGCAGTACTTC. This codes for CASRQGSYEQYF.

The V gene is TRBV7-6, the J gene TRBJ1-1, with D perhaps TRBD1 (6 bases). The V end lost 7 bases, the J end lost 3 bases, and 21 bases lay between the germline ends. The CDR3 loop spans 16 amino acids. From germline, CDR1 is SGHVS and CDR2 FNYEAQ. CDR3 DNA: TGTGCCAGCACCTCCACAGGGATGGGGTCGGACACTGAAGCTTTCTTT. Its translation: CASTSTGMGSDTEAFF.

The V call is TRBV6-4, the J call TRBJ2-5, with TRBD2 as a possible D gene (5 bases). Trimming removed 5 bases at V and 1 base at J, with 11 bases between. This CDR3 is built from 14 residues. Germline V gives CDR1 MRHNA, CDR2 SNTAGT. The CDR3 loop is CASSRADLQETQYF. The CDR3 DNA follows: TGTGCCAGCAGTAGAGCGGACCTCCAAGAGACCCAGTACTTC.

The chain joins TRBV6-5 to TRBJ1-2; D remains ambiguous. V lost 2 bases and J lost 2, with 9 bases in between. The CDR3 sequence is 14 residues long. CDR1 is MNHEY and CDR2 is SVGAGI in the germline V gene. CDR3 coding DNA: TGTGCCAGCAGTTACGGGCAGGCCAACTATGGCTACACCTTC. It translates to CASSYGQANYGYTF.

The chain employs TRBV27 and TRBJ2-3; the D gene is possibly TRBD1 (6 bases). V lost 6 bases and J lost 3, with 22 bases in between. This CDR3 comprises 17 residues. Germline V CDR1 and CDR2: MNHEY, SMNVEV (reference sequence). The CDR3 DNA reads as TGTGCCAGCAGCCTCTCAGGGTGGGGGCTAGGTACAGATACGCAGTATTTT. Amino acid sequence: CASSLSGWGLGTDTQYF.

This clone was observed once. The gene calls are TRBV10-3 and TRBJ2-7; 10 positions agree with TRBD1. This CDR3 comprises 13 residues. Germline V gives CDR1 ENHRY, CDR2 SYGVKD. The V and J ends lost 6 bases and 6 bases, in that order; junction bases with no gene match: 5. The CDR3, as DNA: TGTGCCATCAGAGGGACAGGGGATAGCGAGCAGTACTTC. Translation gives CAIRGTGDSEQYF.

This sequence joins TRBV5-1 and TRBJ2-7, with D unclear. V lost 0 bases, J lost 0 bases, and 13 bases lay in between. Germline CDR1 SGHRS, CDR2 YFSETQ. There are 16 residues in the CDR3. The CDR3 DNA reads TGCGCCAGCAGCTTGGCCCTGGACCGAGACTCCTACGAGCAGTACTTC. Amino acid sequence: CASSLALDRDSYEQYF. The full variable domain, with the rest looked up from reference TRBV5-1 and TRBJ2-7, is KAGVTQTPRYLIKTRGQQVTLSCSPISGHRSVSWYQQTPGQGLQFLFEYFSETQRNKGNFPGRFSGRQFSNSRSEMNVSTLELGDSALYLCASSLALDRDSYEQYFGPGTRLTVT.

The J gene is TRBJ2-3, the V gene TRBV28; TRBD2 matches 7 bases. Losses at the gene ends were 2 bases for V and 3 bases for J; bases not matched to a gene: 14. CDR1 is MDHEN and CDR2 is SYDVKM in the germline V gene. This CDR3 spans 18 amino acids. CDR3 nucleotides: TGTGCCAGCAGTTTAATCCCCAATGCGGGAGTGGGGACAGATACGCAGTATTTT. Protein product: CASSLIPNAGVGTDTQYF.

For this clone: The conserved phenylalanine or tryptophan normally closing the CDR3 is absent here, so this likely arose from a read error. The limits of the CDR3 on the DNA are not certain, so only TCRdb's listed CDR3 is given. The CDR3 reads CAPRLERFL. V usage is TRBV30 and J usage is TRBJ1-1; the table's TRBD1 call for D was not verified on the DNA. The CDR3 extends over 9 residues, inclusive of both ends. The germline CDR1 and CDR2 sequences are GTSNPN and SVGIG (reference sequence).

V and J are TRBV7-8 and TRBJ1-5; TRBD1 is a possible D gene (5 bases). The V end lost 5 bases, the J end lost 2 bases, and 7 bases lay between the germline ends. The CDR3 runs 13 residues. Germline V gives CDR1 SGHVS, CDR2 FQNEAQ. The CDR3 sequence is CASSRGRNQPQHF. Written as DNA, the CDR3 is TGTGCCAGCAGCAGGGGCCGCAATCAGCCCCAGCATTTT.

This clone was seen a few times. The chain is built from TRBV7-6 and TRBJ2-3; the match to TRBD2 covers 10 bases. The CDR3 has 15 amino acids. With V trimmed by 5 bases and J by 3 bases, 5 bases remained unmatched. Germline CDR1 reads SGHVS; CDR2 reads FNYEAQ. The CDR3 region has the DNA TGTGCCAGCAGCCCAGCGGGGGGGATGACAGATACGCAGTATTTT. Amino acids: CASSPAGGMTDTQYF.

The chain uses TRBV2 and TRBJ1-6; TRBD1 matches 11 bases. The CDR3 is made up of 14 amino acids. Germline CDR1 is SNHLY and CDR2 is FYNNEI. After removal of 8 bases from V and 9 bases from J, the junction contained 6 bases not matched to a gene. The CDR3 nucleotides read TGTGCCAGCGGCGTCGGGACAGGGGGTTCACCCCTCCACTTT. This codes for CASGVGTGGSPLHF.

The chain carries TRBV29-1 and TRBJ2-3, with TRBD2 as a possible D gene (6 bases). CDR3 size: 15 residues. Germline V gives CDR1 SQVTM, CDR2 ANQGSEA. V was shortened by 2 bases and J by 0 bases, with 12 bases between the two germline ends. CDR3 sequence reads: CSVESRGSSTDTQYF. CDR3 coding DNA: TGCAGCGTTGAATCTCGGGGGAGTAGCACAGATACGCAGTATTTT.

This CDR3 reads CASSQDGRDQPQHF. The CDR3, as DNA: TGCGCCAGCAGCCAAGACGGGCGAGATCAGCCCCAGCATTTT. The rearrangement joins TRBV4-1 to TRBJ1-5; no clear D gene. Deletions cut 0 bases from V and 5 bases from J, with 8 bases between. Germline V gene data show CDR1 as MGHRA and CDR2 as YSYEKL. CDR3 length: 14 residues.

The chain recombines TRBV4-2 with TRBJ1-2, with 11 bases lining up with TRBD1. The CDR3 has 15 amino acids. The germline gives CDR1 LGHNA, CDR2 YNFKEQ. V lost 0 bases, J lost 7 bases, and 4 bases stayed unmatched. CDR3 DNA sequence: TGTGCCAGCAGCCAAGATCCGGGACAGGGGGGTGGCTACACCTTC. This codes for CASSQDPGQGGGYTF.

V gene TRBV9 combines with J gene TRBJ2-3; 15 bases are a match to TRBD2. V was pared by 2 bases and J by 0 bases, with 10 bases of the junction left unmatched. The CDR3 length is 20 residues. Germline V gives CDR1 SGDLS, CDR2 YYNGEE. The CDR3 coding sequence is TGTGCCAGCAGCGTGACCGGGACTAGCGGGGGGATTTCTAGCACAGATACGCAGTATTTT. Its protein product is CASSVTGTSGGISSTDTQYF.

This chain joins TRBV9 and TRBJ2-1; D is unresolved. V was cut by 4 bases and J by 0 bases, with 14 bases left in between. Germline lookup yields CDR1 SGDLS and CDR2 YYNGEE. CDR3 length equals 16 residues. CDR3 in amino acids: CASSRFGGDSYNEQFF. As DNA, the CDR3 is TGTGCCAGCAGCCGGTTTGGCGGCGACTCCTACAATGAGCAGTTCTTC.

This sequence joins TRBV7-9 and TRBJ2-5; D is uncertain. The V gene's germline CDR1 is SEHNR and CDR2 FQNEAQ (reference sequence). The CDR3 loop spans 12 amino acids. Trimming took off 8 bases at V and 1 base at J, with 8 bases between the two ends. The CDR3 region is CASGRLQETQYF. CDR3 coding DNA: TGTGCCAGCGGAAGACTCCAAGAGACCCAGTACTTC.

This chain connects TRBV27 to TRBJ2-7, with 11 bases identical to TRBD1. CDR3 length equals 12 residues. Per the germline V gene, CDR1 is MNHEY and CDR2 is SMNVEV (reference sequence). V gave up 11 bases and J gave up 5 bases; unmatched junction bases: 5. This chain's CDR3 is CASRTGGNEQYF. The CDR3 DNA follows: TGTGCCTCCCGGACAGGGGGCAACGAGCAGTACTTC.

The CDR3 is CASIAGGSYNEQFF. The CDR3 coding sequence is TGTGCCAGCATCGCGGGGGGCTCCTACAATGAGCAGTTCTTC. The V gene is TRBV5-4, the J gene TRBJ2-1; 8 bases agree with TRBD2. The CDR3 runs 14 residues. V lost 6 bases, J lost 0 bases, and 2 bases stayed unmatched. Per the germline V gene, CDR1 is SGHNT and CDR2 is YYREEE (reference sequence).